These 22 T cell receptor beta chains were sequenced from one sample in a study of blood T cell repertoires in COVID-19. Clones were read by immunoSEQ multiplex PCR, and TCRdb kept only the in-frame ones, dropping some. Among about 190,000 clones listed, approximately 80% were seen once. Sequencing input: peripheral blood. The source is a woman aged 45-65 years with acute or convalescent COVID-19.

The V and J genes are TRBV5-1 and TRBJ1-2; D ambiguous. Germline V lookup: CDR1 SGHRS, CDR2 YFSETQ. Between the trimmed V and J ends, which lost 6 bases and 8 bases, there was a span of 20 bases. The CDR3 is 14 amino acids. The CDR3 DNA reads TGCGCCAGCACCGATTCCCCGGTCCCGGGGGGCTACACCTTC. Protein sequence: CASTDSPVPGGYTF. Full variable domain (outside the CDR3, taken from reference TRBV5-1 and TRBJ1-2): KAGVTQTPRYLIKTRGQQVTLSCSPISGHRSVSWYQQTPGQGLQFLFEYFSETQRNKGNFPGRFSGRQFSNSRSEMNVSTLELGDSALYLCASTDSPVPGGYTFGSGTRLTVV.

The V call is TRBV27, the J call TRBJ1-5, with TRBD1 matching 12 bases. After removal of 6 bases from V and 7 bases from J, the junction contained 4 bases not matched to a gene. This CDR3 has 14 residues. Germline CDR1 and CDR2: MNHEY and SMNVEV (reference sequence). CDR3 DNA: TGTGCCAGCAGGGGGACAGGGGGCGGCCAGCCCCAGCATTTT. Protein: CASRGTGGGQPQHF.

V and J are TRBV28 and TRBJ1-1; D remains unclear. Looked up from germline, CDR1 is MDHEN and CDR2 is SYDVKM. Trimming took 4 bases from V and 0 from J, leaving 18 bases between them. This CDR3 is 17 amino acids long. CDR3 residues: CASSWWERGAVNTEAFF. Here the CDR3 DNA reads TGTGCCAGCAGTTGGTGGGAGCGGGGAGCAGTGAACACTGAAGCTTTCTTT.

V is TRBV13 and J is TRBJ1-1; no firm D call. CDR3 size: 15 residues. Germline V gene lookup returns CDR1 PRHDT and CDR2 FYEKMQ (reference sequence). Trimming cost V 5 bases and J 0 bases, with 13 bases left between them. The CDR3 DNA is TGTGCCAGCAGCCTCGTAGGAGCAGTGAACACTGAAGCTTTCTTT. It encodes CASSLVGAVNTEAFF.

This clone occurred a few times. V and J are TRBV9 and TRBJ1-2; D uncertain. V was trimmed by 3 bases and J by 9 bases, leaving 12 bases between them. Germline assignment: CDR1 SGDLS and CDR2 YYNGEE. The length of the CDR3 is 12 residues. The CDR3 sequence: CASSEPSYSYTF. The CDR3, as DNA: TGTGCCAGCAGCGAGCCCTCATATAGCTACACCTTC.

CDR3 sequence: CASSELSGDNQPQHF. The CDR3 DNA is TGCGCCAGCAGTGAACTTTCAGGGGACAATCAGCCCCAGCATTTT. The chain recombines TRBV10-2 with TRBJ1-5; D perhaps matches TRBD1 (6 bases). Between the trimmed V and J ends, which lost 3 bases and 3 bases, there was a span of 12 bases. The CDR3 is 15 residues long. CDR1 is WSHSY, CDR2 SAAADI, per germline.

V and J are TRBV28 and TRBJ1-2; D is unresolved. Trimming left V 2 bases short and J 5 bases short, with 18 bases between. This CDR3 contains 16 residues. From germline, CDR1 is MDHEN and CDR2 SYDVKM. CDR3 region: CASSLGSVGGWYGYTF. CDR3 bases: TGTGCCAGCAGTTTAGGCAGCGTCGGTGGTTGGTATGGCTACACCTTC.

This sequence joins TRBV6-1 and TRBJ2-5; 7 bases agree with TRBD1. The CDR3 spans 14 residues. The germline CDR1 and CDR2 sequences are MNHNS and SASEGT. With V trimmed by 5 bases and J by 2 bases, 5 bases remained unmatched. CDR3 in DNA: TGTGCCAGCAGTTGGGGGACAGCTCAAGAGACCCAGTACTTC. Its translation: CASSWGTAQETQYF.

The chain recombines TRBV24-1 with TRBJ2-7, with 7 bases matching TRBD1. Per germline, CDR1 KGHDR and CDR2 SFDVKD. This CDR3 is 13 amino acids long. V lost 5 bases and J lost 5; bases outside the gene matches: 5. CDR3: CATSGYRGHEQYF. The CDR3 bases are TGTGCCACCAGTGGCTACAGGGGCCACGAGCAGTACTTC.

The rearrangement uses TRBV24-1 and TRBJ2-1; maybe TRBD2 (5 bases). CDR1 KGHDR and CDR2 SFDVKD come from the germline V gene. Trimming removed 4 bases at V and 9 bases at J, with 18 bases between. The CDR3 is 15 amino acids. CDR3 loop: CATSDPRDTRREQFF. CDR3 nucleotides: TGTGCCACCAGTGACCCGAGGGATACCAGGCGTGAGCAGTTCTTC.

The chain uses TRBV6-5 and TRBJ2-2; TRBD1 agrees at 9 bases. This CDR3 has 15 amino acids. With V trimmed by 6 bases and J by 0 bases, 2 bases remained unmatched. From germline, CDR1 is MNHEY and CDR2 SVGAGI. This chain's CDR3 is CASRGTGSNTGELFF. The CDR3, as DNA: TGTGCCAGCAGGGGGACAGGGTCGAACACCGGGGAGCTGTTTTTT.

The rearrangement joins TRBV6-6 to TRBJ1-5; D perhaps matches TRBD1 (6 bases). Germline V gene sequence: CDR1 MNHNY, CDR2 SVGAGI (reference sequence). Between the trimmed V and J ends, which lost 0 bases and 6 bases, there was a span of 15 bases. This CDR3 has 16 amino acids. CDR3 residues: CASSYSTAGGTQPQHF. The CDR3 DNA reads as TGTGCCAGCAGTTACTCGACCGCGGGGGGCACTCAGCCCCAGCATTTT.

J is TRBJ2-5 and V is TRBV18; a weak D match, TRBD1 (6 bases). Germline values: CDR1 KGHSH, CDR2 LQKENI. V dropped 5 bases and J dropped 4 bases, with 23 bases sitting between them. CDR3 length: 17 amino acids. The CDR3 DNA follows: TGTGCCAGCTCAACTGGCCGAGGACAGAGGTGGGGAGAGACCCAGTACTTC. Translation: CASSTGRGQRWGETQYF.

This sequence joins TRBV9 and TRBJ2-2; a weak D match, TRBD1 (6 bases). Trimming removed 0 bases from V and 4 bases from J, with 13 bases in between. Germline-derived CDR1 and CDR2 are SGDLS and YYNGEE. There are 16 residues in the CDR3. The CDR3, as DNA: TGTGCCAGCAGCGTAGAGTGGGGGCCCGTCACCGGGGAGCTGTTTTTT. This encodes CASSVEWGPVTGELFF.

The rearrangement uses TRBV19 and TRBJ2-2; 8 bases align to TRBD2. V lost 10 bases to trimming and J lost 4 bases; unmatched junction nucleotides: 11. This CDR3 region has 15 residues. Germline V gene lookup returns CDR1 LNHDA and CDR2 SQIVND (reference sequence). The CDR3 DNA is TGTGCCACCACACCGGGGGGGGCCCGCACCGGGGAGCTGTTTTTT. Its protein is CATTPGGARTGELFF.

The CDR3 DNA reads TGTGCCACCAGTGCCCCAGGGGTCTCCTACGAGCAGTACTTC. This gives the protein CATSAPGVSYEQYF. The V gene is TRBV24-1, the J gene TRBJ2-7, with a tentative D call TRBD1 (6 bases). Germline V gene data show CDR1 as KGHDR and CDR2 as SFDVKD. Trimming left V 5 bases short and J 0 bases short, with 10 bases between. The CDR3 sequence is 14 residues long.

This chain connects TRBV5-4 to TRBJ2-1, with 7 bases lining up with TRBD1. V lost 4 bases, J lost 3 bases, and 7 bases stayed unmatched. The CDR3 runs 15 residues. Germline CDR1 SGHNT, CDR2 YYREEE (reference sequence). CDR3 sequence reads: CASSPKQGDYNEQFF. The CDR3 nucleotides read TGTGCCAGCAGCCCCAAGCAGGGGGACTACAATGAGCAGTTCTTC.

This chain's CDR3 is CASSPLAGVFSGYEQYF. Written as DNA, the CDR3 is TGTGCCAGTAGCCCACTAGCGGGAGTCTTTAGTGGGTACGAGCAGTACTTC. The chain joins TRBV19 to TRBJ2-7; 11 bases line up with TRBD2. The germline gives CDR1 LNHDA, CDR2 SQIVND (reference sequence). The CDR3 length is 17 residues. V lost 6 bases and J lost 4; bases outside the gene matches: 14.

The chain links TRBV5-5 to TRBJ2-7; TRBD2 matches 11 bases. With 2 bases clipped from V and 4 bases from J, the junction kept 5 bases outside the gene matches. Per the germline V gene, CDR1 is SGHKS and CDR2 is YYEKEE (reference sequence). This CDR3 has 15 residues. In DNA form, the CDR3 reads TGTGCCAGCAGCTTTGTAGCGGGAGGGCCATACGAGCAGTACTTC. It yields the protein CASSFVAGGPYEQYF.

The gene calls are TRBV19 and TRBJ2-7; D not resolved. The germline V and J ends were trimmed by 7 bases and 4 bases, with 14 bases remaining between them. Germline V lookup: CDR1 LNHDA, CDR2 SQIVND (reference sequence). The CDR3 covers 13 residues. The CDR3 sequence: CASNKDGSYEQYF. The CDR3 DNA reads as TGTGCCAGTAACAAAGATGGCTCTTACGAGCAGTACTTC. Complete variable domain (other parts from reference TRBV19 and TRBJ2-7): DGGITQSPKYLFRKEGQNVTLSCEQNLNHDAMYWYRQDPGQGLRLIYYSQIVNDFQKGDIAEGYSVSREKKESFPLTVTSAQKNPTAFYLCASNKDGSYEQYFGPGTRLTVT.

DNA for the CDR3: TGCGCCAGCAGCCTAGCGGGAGGTCGGAATGAGCAGTTCTTC. It is translated as CASSLAGGRNEQFF. The chain has TRBV4-3 and TRBJ2-1; 10 bases are a match to TRBD2. The CDR3 runs to 14 residues. V lost 4 bases to trimming and J lost 7 bases; unmatched junction nucleotides: 4. The germline gives CDR1 LGHNA, CDR2 YSLEER.

This chain uses TRBV5-4 with TRBJ2-1; D unresolved. The germline V gene encodes CDR1 SGHNT and CDR2 YYREEE (reference sequence). Deletions cut 6 bases from V and 0 bases from J, with 13 bases between. CDR3 length: 15 residues. CDR3 in DNA: TGTGCCAGCACCTTAAATCCTTACTCCTACAATGAGCAGTTCTTC. As protein: CASTLNPYSYNEQFF.